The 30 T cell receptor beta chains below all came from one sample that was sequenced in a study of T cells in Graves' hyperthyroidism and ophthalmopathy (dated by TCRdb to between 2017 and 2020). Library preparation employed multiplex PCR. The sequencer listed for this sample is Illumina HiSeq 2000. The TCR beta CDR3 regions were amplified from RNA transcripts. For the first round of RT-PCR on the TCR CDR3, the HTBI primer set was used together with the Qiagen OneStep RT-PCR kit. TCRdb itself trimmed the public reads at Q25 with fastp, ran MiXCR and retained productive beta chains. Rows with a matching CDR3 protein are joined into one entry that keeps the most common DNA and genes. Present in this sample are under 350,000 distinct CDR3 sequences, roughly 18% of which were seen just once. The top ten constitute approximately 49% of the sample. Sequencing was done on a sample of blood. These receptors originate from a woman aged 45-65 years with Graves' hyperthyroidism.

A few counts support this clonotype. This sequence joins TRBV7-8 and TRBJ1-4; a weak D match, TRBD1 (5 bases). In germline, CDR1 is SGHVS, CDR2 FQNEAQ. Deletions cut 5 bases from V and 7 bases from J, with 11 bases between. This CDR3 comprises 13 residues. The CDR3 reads CASSQGETEKLFF. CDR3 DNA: TGTGCCAGCAGCCAGGGAGAAACTGAAAAACTGTTTTTT. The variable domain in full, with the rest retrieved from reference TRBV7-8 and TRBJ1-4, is GAGVSQSPRYKVAKRGQDVALRCDPISGHVSLFWYQQALGQGPEFLTYFQNEAQLDKSGLPSDRFFAERPEGSVSTLKIQRTQQEDSAVYLCASSQGETEKLFFGSGTQLSVL.

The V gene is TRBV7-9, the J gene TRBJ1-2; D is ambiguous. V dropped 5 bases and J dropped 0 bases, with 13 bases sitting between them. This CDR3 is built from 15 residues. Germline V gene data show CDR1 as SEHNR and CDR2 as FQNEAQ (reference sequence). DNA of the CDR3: TGTGCCAGCAGCGCGGGAGCCGGCTCTAACTATGGCTACACCTTC. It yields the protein CASSAGAGSNYGYTF.

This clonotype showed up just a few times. The CDR3 nucleotides are TGTGCCAGCAGCGTAGGTTTGAGGACAGGGGGCGATGAGCAGTTCTTC. As protein: CASSVGLRTGGDEQFF. The chain employs TRBV9 and TRBJ2-1; 11 bases are shared with TRBD1. V lost 0 bases and J lost 8; bases outside the gene matches: 7. The germline gives CDR1 SGDLS, CDR2 YYNGEE. CDR3 length: 16 residues.

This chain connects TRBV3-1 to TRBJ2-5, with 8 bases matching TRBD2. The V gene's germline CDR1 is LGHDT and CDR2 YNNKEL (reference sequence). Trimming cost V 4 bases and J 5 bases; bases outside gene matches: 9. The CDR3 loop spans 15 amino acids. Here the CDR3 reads CASSPLHGRAETQYF. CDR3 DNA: TGTGCCAGCAGCCCACTTCACGGGAGGGCTGAGACCCAGTACTTC.

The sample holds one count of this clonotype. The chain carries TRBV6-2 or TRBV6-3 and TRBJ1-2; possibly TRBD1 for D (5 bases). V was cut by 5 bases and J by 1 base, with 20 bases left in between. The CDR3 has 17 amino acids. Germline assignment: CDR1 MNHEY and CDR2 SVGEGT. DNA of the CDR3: TGTGCCAGCAGTCACCACCCCAGGGACGGACTTAACTATGGCTACACCTTC. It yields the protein CASSHHPRDGLNYGYTF.

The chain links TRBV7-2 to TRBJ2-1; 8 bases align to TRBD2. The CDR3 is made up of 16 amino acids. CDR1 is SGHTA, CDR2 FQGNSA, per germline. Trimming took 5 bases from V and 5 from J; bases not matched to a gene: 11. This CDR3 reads CASSTPSSGLDNEQFF. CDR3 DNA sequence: TGTGCCAGCAGCACACCTTCTAGCGGGCTTGACAATGAGCAGTTCTTC.

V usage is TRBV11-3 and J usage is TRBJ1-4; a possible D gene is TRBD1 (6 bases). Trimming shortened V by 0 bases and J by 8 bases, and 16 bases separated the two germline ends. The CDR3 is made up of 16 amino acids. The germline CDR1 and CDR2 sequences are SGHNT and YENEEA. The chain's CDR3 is CASSLERGTPWEKLFF. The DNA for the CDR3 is TGTGCCAGCAGCTTAGAACGGGGGACACCTTGGGAAAAACTGTTTTTT.

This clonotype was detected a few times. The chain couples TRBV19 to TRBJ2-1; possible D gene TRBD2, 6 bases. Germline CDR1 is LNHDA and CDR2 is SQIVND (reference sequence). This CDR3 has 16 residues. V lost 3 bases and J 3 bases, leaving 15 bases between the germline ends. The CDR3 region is CASSIGGVFFYNEQFF. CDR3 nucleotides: TGTGCCAGTAGTATTGGAGGGGTCTTTTTCTACAATGAGCAGTTCTTC.

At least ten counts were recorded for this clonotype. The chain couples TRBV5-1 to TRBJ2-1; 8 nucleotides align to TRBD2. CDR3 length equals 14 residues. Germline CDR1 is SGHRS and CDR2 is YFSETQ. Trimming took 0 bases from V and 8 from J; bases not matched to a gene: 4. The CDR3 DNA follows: TGCGCCAGCAGCTTGGGGACTAGCATTCATGAGCAGTTCTTC. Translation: CASSLGTSIHEQFF.

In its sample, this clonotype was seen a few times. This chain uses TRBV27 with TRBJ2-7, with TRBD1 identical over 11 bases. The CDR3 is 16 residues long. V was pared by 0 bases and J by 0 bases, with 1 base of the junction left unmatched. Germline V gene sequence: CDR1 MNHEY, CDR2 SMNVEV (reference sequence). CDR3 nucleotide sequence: TGTGCCAGCAGTTTATCCGGGACAGGGGGCTCCTACGAGCAGTACTTC. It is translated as CASSLSGTGGSYEQYF.

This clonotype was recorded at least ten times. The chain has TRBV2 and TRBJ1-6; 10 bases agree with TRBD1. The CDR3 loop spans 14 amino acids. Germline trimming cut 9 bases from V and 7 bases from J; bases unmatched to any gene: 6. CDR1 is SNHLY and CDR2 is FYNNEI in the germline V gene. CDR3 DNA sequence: TGTGCCAGTCAGACAGGGGGCCGGAATTCACCCCTCCACTTT. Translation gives CASQTGGRNSPLHF.

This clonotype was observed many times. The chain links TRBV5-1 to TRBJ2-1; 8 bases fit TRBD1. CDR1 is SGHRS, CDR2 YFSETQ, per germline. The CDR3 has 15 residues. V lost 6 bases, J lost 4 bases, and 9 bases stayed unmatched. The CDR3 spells CASMVGDRLYNEQFF. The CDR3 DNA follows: TGCGCCAGCATGGTAGGGGACAGGCTGTACAATGAGCAGTTCTTC.

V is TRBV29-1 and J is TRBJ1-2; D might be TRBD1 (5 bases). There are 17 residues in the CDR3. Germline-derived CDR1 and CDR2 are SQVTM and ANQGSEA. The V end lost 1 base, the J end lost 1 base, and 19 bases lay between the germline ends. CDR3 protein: CSVEGRGRRLLNYGYTF. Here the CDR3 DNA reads TGCAGCGTTGAAGGGCGGGGGAGGCGTCTTCTTAACTATGGCTACACCTTC.

The DNA of the CDR3 is TGTGCCAGCAGTTTCGGGGGAGAGGAAAAACTGTTTTTT. This translates into CASSFGGEEKLFF. The chain joins TRBV6-5 to TRBJ1-4; tentative D call: TRBD1 (5 bases). V was clipped by 4 bases and J by 8 bases, with 11 bases between them. Per germline, CDR1 MNHEY and CDR2 SVGAGI. The length of the CDR3 is 13 residues.

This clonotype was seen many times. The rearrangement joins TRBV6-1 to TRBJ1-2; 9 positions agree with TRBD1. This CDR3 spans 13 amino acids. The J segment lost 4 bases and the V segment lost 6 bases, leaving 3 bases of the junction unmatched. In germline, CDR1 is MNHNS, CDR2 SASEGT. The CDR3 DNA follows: TGTGCCAGCAGAAGGACAGGGGTCTATGGCTACACCTTC. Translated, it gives CASRRTGVYGYTF.

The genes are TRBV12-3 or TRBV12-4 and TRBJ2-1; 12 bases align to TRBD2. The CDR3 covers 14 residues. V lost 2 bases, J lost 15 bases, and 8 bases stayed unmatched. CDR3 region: CASSLTSGGPRRFF. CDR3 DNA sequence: TGTGCCAGCAGTTTAACTAGCGGGGGGCCCCGTAGGTTCTTC.

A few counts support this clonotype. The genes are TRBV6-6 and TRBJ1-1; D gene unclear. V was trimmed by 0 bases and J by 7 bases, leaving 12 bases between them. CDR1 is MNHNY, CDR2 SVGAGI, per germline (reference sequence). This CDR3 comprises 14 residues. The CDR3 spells CASSYSGTFGEAFF. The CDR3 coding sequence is TGTGCCAGCAGTTACTCGGGAACTTTTGGTGAAGCTTTCTTT.

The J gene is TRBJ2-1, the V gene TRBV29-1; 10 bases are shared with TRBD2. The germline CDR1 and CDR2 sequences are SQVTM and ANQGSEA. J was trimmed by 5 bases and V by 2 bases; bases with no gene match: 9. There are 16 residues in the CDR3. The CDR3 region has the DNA TGCAGCGTTGAAAACCAACTAGCGGGGATTAACAATGAGCAGTTCTTC. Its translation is CSVENQLAGINNEQFF.

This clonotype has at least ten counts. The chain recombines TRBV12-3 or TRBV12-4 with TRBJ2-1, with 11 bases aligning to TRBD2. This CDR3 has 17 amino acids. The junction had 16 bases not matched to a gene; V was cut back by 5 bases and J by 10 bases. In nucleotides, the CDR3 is TGTGCCAGCAGTCCGGGAATAGCGGGAGGGTCGGGGAGGGAGCAGTTCTTC. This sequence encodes CASSPGIAGGSGREQFF.

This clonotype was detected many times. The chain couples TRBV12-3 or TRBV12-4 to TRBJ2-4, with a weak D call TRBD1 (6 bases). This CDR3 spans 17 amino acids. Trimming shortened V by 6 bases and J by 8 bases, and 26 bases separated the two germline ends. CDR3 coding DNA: TGTGCCAGCAGCACAGTCCGAGGGACACCAGGTGCGGACATTCAGTACTTC. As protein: CASSTVRGTPGADIQYF.

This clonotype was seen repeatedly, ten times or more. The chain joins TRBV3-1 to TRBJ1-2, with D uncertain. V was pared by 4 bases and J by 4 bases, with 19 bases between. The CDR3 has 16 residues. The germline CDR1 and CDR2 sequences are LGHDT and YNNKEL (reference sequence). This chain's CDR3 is CASSPPLTRPSYGYTF. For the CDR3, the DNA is TGTGCCAGCAGCCCGCCTTTGACACGGCCCTCCTATGGCTACACCTTC. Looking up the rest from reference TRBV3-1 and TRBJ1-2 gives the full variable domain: DTAVSQTPKYLVTQMGNDKSIKCEQNLGHDTMYWYKQDSKKFLKIMFSYNNKELIINETVPNRFSPKSPDKAHLNLHINSLELGDSAVYFCASSPPLTRPSYGYTFGSGTRLTVV.

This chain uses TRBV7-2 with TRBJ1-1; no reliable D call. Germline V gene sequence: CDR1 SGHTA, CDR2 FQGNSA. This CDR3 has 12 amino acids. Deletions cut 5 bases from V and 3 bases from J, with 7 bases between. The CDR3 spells CASSPFDTEAFF. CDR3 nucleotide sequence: TGTGCCAGCAGCCCCTTCGACACTGAAGCTTTCTTT.

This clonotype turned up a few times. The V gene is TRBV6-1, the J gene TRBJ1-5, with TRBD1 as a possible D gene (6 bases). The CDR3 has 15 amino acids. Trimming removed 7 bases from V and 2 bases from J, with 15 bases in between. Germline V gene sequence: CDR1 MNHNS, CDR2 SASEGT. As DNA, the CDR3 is TGTGCCAGCACCCTTCTGAGGGGGGGCAATCAGCCCCAGCATTTT. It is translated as CASTLLRGGNQPQHF.

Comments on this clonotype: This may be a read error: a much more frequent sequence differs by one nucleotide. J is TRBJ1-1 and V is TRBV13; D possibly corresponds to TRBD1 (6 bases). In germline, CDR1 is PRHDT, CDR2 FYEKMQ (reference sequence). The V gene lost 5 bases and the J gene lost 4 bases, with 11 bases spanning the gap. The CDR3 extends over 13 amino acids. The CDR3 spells CASSPDRTTEAFF. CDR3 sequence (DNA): TGTGCCAGCAGCCCCGACAGGACCACTGAAGCTTTCTTT.

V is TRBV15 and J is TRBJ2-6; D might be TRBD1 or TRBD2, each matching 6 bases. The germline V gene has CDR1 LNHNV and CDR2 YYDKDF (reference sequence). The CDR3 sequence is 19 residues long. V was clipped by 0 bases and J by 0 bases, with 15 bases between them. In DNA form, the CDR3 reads TGTGCCACCAGCAGAGAAGGGGGGTTCATGGGCTCTGGGGCCAACGTCCTGACTTTC. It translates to CATSREGGFMGSGANVLTF.

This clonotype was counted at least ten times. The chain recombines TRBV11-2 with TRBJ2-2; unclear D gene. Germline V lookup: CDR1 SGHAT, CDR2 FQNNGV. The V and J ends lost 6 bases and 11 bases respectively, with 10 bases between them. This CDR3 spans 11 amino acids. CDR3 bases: TGTGCCAGCAGGGGCCTCGGTGAGCTGTTTTTT. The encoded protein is CASRGLGELFF.

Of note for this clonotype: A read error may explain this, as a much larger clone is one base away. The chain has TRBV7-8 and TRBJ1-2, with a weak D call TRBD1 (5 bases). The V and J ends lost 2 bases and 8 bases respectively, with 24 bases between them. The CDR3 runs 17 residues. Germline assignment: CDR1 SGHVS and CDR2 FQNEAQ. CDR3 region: CASSLYGTALARGGYTF. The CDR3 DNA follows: TGTGCCAGCAGCTTATACGGGACCGCTCTAGCACGAGGAGGCTACACCTTC.

DNA of the CDR3: TGCGCCAGCAGTCCGGGACTAGCGACAGAGCAAGAGACCCAGTACTTC. Its protein product is CASSPGLATEQETQYF. The chain employs TRBV5-1 and TRBJ2-5, with TRBD2 matching over 10 bases. CDR3 size: 16 residues. Germline-derived CDR1 and CDR2 are SGHRS and YFSETQ. The V segment lost 5 bases and the J segment 2 bases; nucleotides outside the gene matches: 9. The full variable domain, rest sourced from reference TRBV5-1 and TRBJ2-5, is KAGVTQTPRYLIKTRGQQVTLSCSPISGHRSVSWYQQTPGQGLQFLFEYFSETQRNKGNFPGRFSGRQFSNSRSEMNVSTLELGDSALYLCASSPGLATEQETQYFGPGTRLLVL.

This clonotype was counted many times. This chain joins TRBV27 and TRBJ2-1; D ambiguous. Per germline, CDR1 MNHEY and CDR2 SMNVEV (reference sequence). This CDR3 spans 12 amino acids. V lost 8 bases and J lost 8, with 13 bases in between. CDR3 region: CASLSFGDEQFF. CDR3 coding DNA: TGTGCCAGCCTGTCCTTCGGCGATGAGCAGTTCTTC.

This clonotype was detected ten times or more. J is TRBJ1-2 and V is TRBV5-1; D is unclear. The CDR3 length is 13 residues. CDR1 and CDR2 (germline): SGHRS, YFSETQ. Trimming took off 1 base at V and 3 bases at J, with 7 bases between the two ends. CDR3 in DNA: TGCGCCAGCAGCTTGCGCTACGACTATGGCTACACCTTC. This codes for CASSLRYDYGYTF.